The next 18 T cell receptor beta chains were all read from a single sample in a study of blood T cell repertoires in COVID-19. Some clones are missing from TCRdb's copy, which holds only in-frame ones; the method was immunoSEQ multiplex PCR. This table holds approximately 65,000 clones, about 90% found once. Specimen: peripheral blood. These receptors all come from a man aged 45-60 years with COVID-19, enrolled during active disease.

V and J are TRBV15 and TRBJ1-3, with no clear D. Trimming stripped 2 bases from V and 2 bases from J, with 7 bases between. Germline-derived CDR1 and CDR2 are LNHNV and YYDKDF (reference sequence). This CDR3 region has 14 residues. Here the CDR3 DNA reads TGTGCCACCAGCAGATCCCCAACTGGAAACACCATATATTTT. Protein product: CATSRSPTGNTIYF.

This chain links TRBV5-1 with TRBJ2-1; 14 nucleotides align to TRBD2. This CDR3 comprises 21 residues. Germline values: CDR1 SGHRS, CDR2 YFSETQ. The V segment lost 0 bases and the J segment 2 bases; nucleotides outside the gene matches: 13. CDR3 loop: CASSLVSLSGTSGSPYNEQFF. For the CDR3, the DNA is TGCGCCAGCAGCTTGGTTTCCCTGTCCGGGACTAGCGGGAGCCCCTACAATGAGCAGTTCTTC.

The chain combines TRBV11-3 with TRBJ2-1, with 9 bases identical to TRBD1. CDR3 length: 15 residues. Trimming removed 5 bases from V and 4 bases from J; junction bases left unmatched: 6. Germline CDR1 and CDR2: SGHNT and YENEEA. CDR3 DNA: TGTGCCAGCAGCGTACAGGGGGCGCAGTACAATGAGCAGTTCTTC. It codes for CASSVQGAQYNEQFF.

This chain uses TRBV30 with TRBJ2-2; 7 nucleotides agree with TRBD1. CDR3 length: 16 residues. The V gene's germline CDR1 is GTSNPN and CDR2 SVGIG (reference sequence). V was pared by 3 bases and J by 0 bases, with 7 bases of the junction left unmatched. CDR3 nucleotides: TGTGCCTGGAGAGCCTACGGGACAGCGAACACCGGGGAGCTGTTTTTT. It translates to CAWRAYGTANTGELFF.

The gene calls are TRBV19 and TRBJ2-5; 11 bases agree with TRBD1. This CDR3 has 15 amino acids. V was clipped by 1 base and J by 7 bases; unmatched bases: 5. The germline gives CDR1 LNHDA, CDR2 SQIVND (reference sequence). CDR3 protein: CASSIVPGQGGTQYF. The DNA of the CDR3 is TGTGCCAGTAGTATAGTTCCGGGACAGGGGGGGACCCAGTACTTC.

About this clone itself: Compared with germline, one end of the junction differs, possibly owing to a read error. This chain links TRBV5-6 with TRBJ2-6, with a possible D match to TRBD2 (6 bases). Germline CDR1 reads SGHDT; CDR2 reads YYEEEE. The CDR3 covers 11 residues. The CDR3, as DNA: TGCGGGAGTTCTGGGGCCAACGTCCTGACTTTC. The encoded protein is CGSSGANVLTF.

The J gene is TRBJ1-1, the V gene TRBV28; TRBD1 matches 9 bases. V was clipped by 6 bases and J by 5 bases; unmatched bases: 10. The CDR3 extends over 15 amino acids. Germline V CDR1 and CDR2: MDHEN, SYDVKM. The CDR3 DNA reads TGTGCCAGCAGAATACTACAGGGGGCTGGAACTGAAGCTTTCTTT. This encodes CASRILQGAGTEAFF.

The V and J genes are TRBV5-1 and TRBJ1-1; maybe TRBD1 (5 bases). Trimming took off 2 bases at V and 1 base at J, with 18 bases between the two ends. This CDR3 spans 17 amino acids. The germline CDR1 and CDR2 sequences are SGHRS and YFSETQ. CDR3 amino acids: CASSFSKTGRTNTEAFF. The CDR3 DNA follows: TGCGCCAGCAGCTTTTCGAAAACAGGACGGACGAACACTGAAGCTTTCTTT.

V and J are TRBV28 and TRBJ2-1, with 7 bases that match TRBD2. The J segment lost 4 bases and the V segment lost 6 bases, leaving 12 bases of the junction unmatched. The CDR3 sequence is 16 residues long. CDR1 is MDHEN and CDR2 is SYDVKM in the germline V gene. This CDR3 reads CASSPLRLAVYNEQFF. The CDR3, as DNA: TGTGCCAGCAGCCCTCTGAGGCTAGCGGTATACAATGAGCAGTTCTTC.

The DNA of the CDR3 is TGTGCCACCAGCAGAGATTTCGGTGAGCAGTTCTTC. Protein sequence: CATSRDFGEQFF. The J gene is TRBJ2-1, the V gene TRBV15, with D unclear. The CDR3 has 12 amino acids. Germline CDR1 is LNHNV and CDR2 is YYDKDF (reference sequence). Trimming removed 0 bases from V and 9 bases from J, with 6 bases in between.

This chain's CDR3 is CASSLGHNNYEQYF. In DNA form, the CDR3 reads TGTGCCAGCAGCTTAGGTCACAATAACTACGAGCAGTACTTC. This rearrangement joins TRBV7-2 to TRBJ2-7; D ambiguous. Per the germline V gene, CDR1 is SGHTA and CDR2 is FQGNSA. V was cut by 1 base and J by 3 bases, with 10 bases left in between. CDR3 length: 14 residues.

V is TRBV10-3 and J is TRBJ2-1; 10 nucleotides align to TRBD2. The ends lost 2 bases at V and 5 bases at J; junction bases unmatched: 12. CDR1 and CDR2 (germline): ENHRY, SYGVKD. The CDR3 runs 18 residues. This chain's CDR3 is CAISESAGGSGRHNEQFF. CDR3 in DNA: TGTGCCATCAGTGAGAGCGCCGGGGGTAGCGGGAGGCACAATGAGCAGTTCTTC.

The chain uses TRBV28 and TRBJ2-1; 10 nucleotides line up with TRBD1. Germline lookup yields CDR1 MDHEN and CDR2 SYDVKM. With V trimmed by 5 bases and J by 4 bases, 8 bases remained unmatched. This CDR3 comprises 16 residues. CDR3 region: CASSLIDRGLYNEQFF. CDR3 bases: TGTGCCAGCAGTCTGATTGACAGGGGGCTATACAATGAGCAGTTCTTC.

The V gene is TRBV5-4, the J gene TRBJ2-7, with 9 bases identical to TRBD1. The V and J ends lost 5 bases and 4 bases, in that order; junction bases with no gene match: 7. In germline, CDR1 is SGHNT, CDR2 YYREEE (reference sequence). The CDR3 runs to 14 residues. CDR3 protein: CASRTDRGSYEQYF. The CDR3 DNA is TGTGCCAGCAGGACGGACAGGGGATCTTACGAGCAGTACTTC.

The CDR3 here is CASKEQANTGELFF. In DNA form, the CDR3 reads TGCGCCAGTAAAGAACAGGCAAACACCGGGGAGCTGTTTTTT. The chain combines TRBV5-1 with TRBJ2-2; perhaps TRBD1 as D (5 bases). Germline-derived CDR1 and CDR2 are SGHRS and YFSETQ. This CDR3 comprises 14 residues. V was cut by 8 bases and J by 2 bases, with 13 bases left in between.

The chain couples TRBV19 to TRBJ2-7; D is unclear. This CDR3 has 14 amino acids. CDR1 LNHDA and CDR2 SQIVND come from the germline V gene (reference sequence). The ends were cut back, 4 bases at V and 11 bases at J, with 21 bases in the middle. For the CDR3, the DNA is TGTGCCAGTAGTACCCTTGGGTTGTCGGGTCGGAAGTACTTC. This encodes CASSTLGLSGRKYF. Drawing the rest from reference TRBV19 and TRBJ2-7, the complete variable domain is DGGITQSPKYLFRKEGQNVTLSCEQNLNHDAMYWYRQDPGQGLRLIYYSQIVNDFQKGDIAEGYSVSREKKESFPLTVTSAQKNPTAFYLCASSTLGLSGRKYFGPGTRLTVT.

The genes are TRBV6-6 and TRBJ2-7, with a possible D match to TRBD2 (5 bases). Trimming removed 6 bases from V and 0 bases from J, with 9 bases in between. This CDR3 region has 13 residues. Germline-derived CDR1 and CDR2 are MNHNY and SVGAGI (reference sequence). The CDR3 reads CASRPGSSYEQYF. As DNA, the CDR3 is TGTGCCAGCAGGCCGGGAAGCTCCTACGAGCAGTACTTC.

This clone was seen a handful of times. J is TRBJ2-1 and V is TRBV27; D is unclear. There are 14 residues in the CDR3. CDR1 MNHEY and CDR2 SMNVEV come from the germline V gene (reference sequence). The germline V and J ends were trimmed by 0 bases and 2 bases, with 5 bases remaining between them. The CDR3 loop is CASSLSLTYNEQFF. The CDR3 coding sequence is TGTGCCAGCAGTTTATCCCTTACCTACAATGAGCAGTTCTTC.